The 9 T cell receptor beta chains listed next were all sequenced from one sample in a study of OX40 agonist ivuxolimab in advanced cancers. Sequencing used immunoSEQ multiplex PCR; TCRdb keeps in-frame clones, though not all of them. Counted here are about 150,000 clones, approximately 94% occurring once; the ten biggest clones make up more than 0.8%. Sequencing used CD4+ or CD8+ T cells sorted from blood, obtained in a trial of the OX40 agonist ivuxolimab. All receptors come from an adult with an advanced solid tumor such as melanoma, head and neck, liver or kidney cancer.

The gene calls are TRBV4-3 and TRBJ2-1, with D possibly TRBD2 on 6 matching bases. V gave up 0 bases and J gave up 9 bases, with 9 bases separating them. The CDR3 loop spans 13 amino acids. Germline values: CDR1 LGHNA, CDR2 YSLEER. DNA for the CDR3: TGCGCCAGCAGCCAAGATACGCGGGGTGAGCAGTTCTTC. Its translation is CASSQDTRGEQFF.

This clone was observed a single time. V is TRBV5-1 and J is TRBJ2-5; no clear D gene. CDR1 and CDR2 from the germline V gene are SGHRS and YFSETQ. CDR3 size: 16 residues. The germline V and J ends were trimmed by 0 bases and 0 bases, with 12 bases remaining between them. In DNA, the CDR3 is TGCGCCAGCAGCTTGGCGGCGGAGCGATACCAAGAGACCCAGTACTTC. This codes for CASSLAAERYQETQYF.

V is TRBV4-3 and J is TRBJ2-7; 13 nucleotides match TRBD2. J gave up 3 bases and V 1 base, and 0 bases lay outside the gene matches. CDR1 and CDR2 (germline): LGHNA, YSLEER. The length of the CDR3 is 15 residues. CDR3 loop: CASSQGTSGGYEQYF. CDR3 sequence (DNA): TGCGCCAGCAGCCAAGGGACTAGCGGGGGCTACGAGCAGTACTTC.

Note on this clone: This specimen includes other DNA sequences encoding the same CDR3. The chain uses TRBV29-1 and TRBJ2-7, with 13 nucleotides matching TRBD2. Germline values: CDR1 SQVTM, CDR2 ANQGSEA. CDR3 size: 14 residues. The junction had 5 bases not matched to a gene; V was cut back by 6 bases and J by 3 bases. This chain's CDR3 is CSVGRTSGSYEQYF. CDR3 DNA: TGCAGCGTGGGACGGACTAGCGGGAGCTACGAGCAGTACTTC.

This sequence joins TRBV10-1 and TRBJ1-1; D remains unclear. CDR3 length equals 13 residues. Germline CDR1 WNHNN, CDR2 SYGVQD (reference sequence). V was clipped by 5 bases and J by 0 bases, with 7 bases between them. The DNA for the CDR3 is TGCGCCAGCAGTAGGGCTCTGAACACTGAAGCTTTCTTT. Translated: CASSRALNTEAFF.

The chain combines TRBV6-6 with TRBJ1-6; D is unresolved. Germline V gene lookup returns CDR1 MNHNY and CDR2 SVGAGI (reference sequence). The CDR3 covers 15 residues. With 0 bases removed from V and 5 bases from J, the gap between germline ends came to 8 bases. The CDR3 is CASSYSQTHNSPLHF. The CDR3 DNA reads TGTGCCAGCAGTTACTCTCAGACCCATAATTCACCCCTCCACTTT.

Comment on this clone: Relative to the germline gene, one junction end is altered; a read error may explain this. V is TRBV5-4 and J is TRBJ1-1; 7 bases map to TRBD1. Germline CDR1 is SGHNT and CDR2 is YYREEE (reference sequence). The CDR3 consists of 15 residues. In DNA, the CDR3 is TGCGCCAGCAGCCAACAACCTACAGGGGCCACTGAAGCTTTCTTT. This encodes CASSQQPTGATEAFF.

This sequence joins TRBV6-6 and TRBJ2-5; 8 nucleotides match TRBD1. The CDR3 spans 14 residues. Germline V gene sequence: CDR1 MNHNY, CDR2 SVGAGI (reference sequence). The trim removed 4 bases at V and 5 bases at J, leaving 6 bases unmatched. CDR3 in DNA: TGTGCCAGCAGTTCTTCAGGGGGCCGGGAGACCCAGTACTTC. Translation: CASSSSGGRETQYF.

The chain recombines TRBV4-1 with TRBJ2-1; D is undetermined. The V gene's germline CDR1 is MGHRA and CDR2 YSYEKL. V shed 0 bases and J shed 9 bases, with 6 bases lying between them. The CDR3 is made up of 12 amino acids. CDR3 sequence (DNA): TGCGCCAGCAGCCAAGACCGTTTTGAGCAGTTCTTC. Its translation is CASSQDRFEQFF.